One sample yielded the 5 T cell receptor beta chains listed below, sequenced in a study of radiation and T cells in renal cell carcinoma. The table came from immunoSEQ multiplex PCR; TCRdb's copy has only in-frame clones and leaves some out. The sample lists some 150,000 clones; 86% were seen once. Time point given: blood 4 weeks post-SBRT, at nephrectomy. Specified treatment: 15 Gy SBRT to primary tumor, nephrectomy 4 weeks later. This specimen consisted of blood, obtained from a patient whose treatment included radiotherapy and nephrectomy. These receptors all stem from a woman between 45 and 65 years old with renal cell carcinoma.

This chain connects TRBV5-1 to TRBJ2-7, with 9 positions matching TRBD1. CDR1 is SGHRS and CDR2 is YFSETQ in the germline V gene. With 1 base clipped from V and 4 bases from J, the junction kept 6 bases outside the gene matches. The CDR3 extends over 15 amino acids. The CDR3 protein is CASSLRGTGYYEQYF. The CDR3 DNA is TGCGCCAGCAGCTTGCGAGGGACAGGGTATTACGAGCAGTACTTC.

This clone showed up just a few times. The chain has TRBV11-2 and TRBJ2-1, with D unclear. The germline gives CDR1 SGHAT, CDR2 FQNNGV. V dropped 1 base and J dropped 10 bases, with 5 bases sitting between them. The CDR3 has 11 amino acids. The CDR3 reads CASSLVWEQFF. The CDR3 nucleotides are TGTGCCAGCAGCTTAGTGTGGGAGCAGTTCTTC.

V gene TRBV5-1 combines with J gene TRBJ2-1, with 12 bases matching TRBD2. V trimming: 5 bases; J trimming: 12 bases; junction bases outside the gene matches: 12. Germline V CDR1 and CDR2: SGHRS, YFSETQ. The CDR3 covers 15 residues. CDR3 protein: CASRRAGTSGQGQFF. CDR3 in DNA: TGCGCCAGCAGGAGGGCCGGGACTAGCGGGCAGGGGCAGTTCTTC.

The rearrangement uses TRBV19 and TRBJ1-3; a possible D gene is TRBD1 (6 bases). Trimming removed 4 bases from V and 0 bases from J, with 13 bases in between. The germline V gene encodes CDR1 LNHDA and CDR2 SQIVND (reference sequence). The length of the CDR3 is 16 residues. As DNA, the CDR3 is TGTGCCAGTAGTACCCAGAGGGGGAACTCTGGAAACACCATATATTTT. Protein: CASSTQRGNSGNTIYF.

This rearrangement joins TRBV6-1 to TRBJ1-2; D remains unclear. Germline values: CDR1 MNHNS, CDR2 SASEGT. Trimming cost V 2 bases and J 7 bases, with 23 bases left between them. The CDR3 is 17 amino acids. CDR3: CASSEIDQGSASGGYTF. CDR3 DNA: TGTGCCAGCAGTGAAATTGATCAAGGCAGCGCCTCGGGTGGCTACACCTTC.